One sample yielded the 31 T cell receptor beta chains listed below, sequenced in a study of blood T cell repertoires in COVID-19. Sequenced by immunoSEQ multiplex PCR; TCRdb stores in-frame clones only, minus some. The sample consists of under 250,000 clones, around 83% of them appearing once. Sequences were obtained from peripheral blood. The receptors were sampled from a man aged 50 or older with active or convalescent COVID-19.

The chain carries TRBV4-3 and TRBJ2-2; 10 bases are shared with TRBD1. Germline CDR1 LGHNA, CDR2 YSLEER. The J segment lost 4 bases and the V segment lost 5 bases, leaving 13 bases of the junction unmatched. This CDR3 contains 18 residues. CDR3 DNA sequence: TGCGCCAGCAGCACCCCGACAGGGGGCGACGGCCCCACCGGGGAGCTGTTTTTT. Its protein is CASSTPTGGDGPTGELFF.

V usage is TRBV5-1 and J usage is TRBJ1-2; D call uncertain. Germline CDR1 SGHRS, CDR2 YFSETQ. V lost 4 bases and J lost 4, with 11 bases in between. This CDR3 is 13 amino acids long. CDR3 protein: CASSRDPIYGYTF. CDR3 nucleotide sequence: TGCGCCAGCAGCCGAGATCCTATCTATGGCTACACCTTC. Together with reference TRBV5-1 and TRBJ1-2, the CDR3 gives the full variable domain: KAGVTQTPRYLIKTRGQQVTLSCSPISGHRSVSWYQQTPGQGLQFLFEYFSETQRNKGNFPGRFSGRQFSNSRSEMNVSTLELGDSALYLCASSRDPIYGYTFGSGTRLTVV.

The chain carries TRBV6-5 and TRBJ1-2, with a weak D call TRBD1 (5 bases). Germline lookup yields CDR1 MNHEY and CDR2 SVGAGI. The V end was cut by 2 bases, the J end by 2 bases, with 6 bases between. The CDR3 has 13 amino acids. CDR3 sequence (DNA): TGTGCCAGCAGTTACGGACAAAACTATGGCTACACCTTC. Its translation is CASSYGQNYGYTF.

This sequence joins TRBV9 and TRBJ2-1; TRBD2 matches 7 bases. V was pared by 7 bases and J by 1 base, with 2 bases of the junction left unmatched. Germline assignment: CDR1 SGDLS and CDR2 YYNGEE. The CDR3 has 13 amino acids. The CDR3 is CASGGVSYNEQFF. In DNA, the CDR3 is TGTGCCAGCGGGGGGGTTTCCTACAATGAGCAGTTCTTC.

The J gene is TRBJ1-1, the V gene TRBV7-9; the D gene is possibly TRBD1 (6 bases). V was trimmed by 5 bases and J by 4 bases, leaving 11 bases between them. Germline V gene data show CDR1 as SEHNR and CDR2 as FQNEAQ (reference sequence). The CDR3 is 13 amino acids. CDR3 nucleotide sequence: TGTGCCAGCAGCCAACAGGGTATCACTGAAGCTTTCTTT. Its translation: CASSQQGITEAFF.

The chain recombines TRBV10-3 with TRBJ1-1; D not resolved. The CDR3 length is 12 residues. V lost 4 bases and J 7 bases, leaving 10 bases between the germline ends. Germline CDR1 is ENHRY and CDR2 is SYGVKD. This CDR3 is CAISVAGSEAFF. The CDR3 DNA follows: TGTGCCATCAGTGTGGCCGGGAGTGAAGCTTTCTTT.

As for this clone: In the same sample, other DNA sequences code for this CDR3. V gene TRBV7-2 combines with J gene TRBJ2-3; D perhaps matches TRBD1 (5 bases). The V gene's germline CDR1 is SGHTA and CDR2 FQGNSA. V lost 1 base and J lost 0, with 8 bases in between. The CDR3 extends over 15 amino acids. CDR3 region: CASSLEGVSTDTQYF. DNA for the CDR3: TGTGCCAGCAGCTTAGAAGGGGTTAGCACAGATACGCAGTATTTT.

The rearrangement uses TRBV7-2 and TRBJ2-1; 8 nucleotides align to TRBD2. Germline CDR1 is SGHTA and CDR2 is FQGNSA. Trimming took 1 base from V and 1 from J; bases not matched to a gene: 6. The CDR3 length is 17 residues. The CDR3 nucleotides read TGTGCCAGCAGCTTAGGATTACTAGCGGAGTCCTACAATGAGCAGTTCTTC. Residues: CASSLGLLAESYNEQFF.

The chain couples TRBV2 to TRBJ1-1; D possibly corresponds to TRBD1 (5 bases). Germline loops: CDR1 SNHLY, CDR2 FYNNEI. Trimming took off 4 bases at V and 4 bases at J, with 10 bases between the two ends. The CDR3 spans 13 residues. The CDR3 sequence: CASSVDSLTEAFF. Here the CDR3 DNA reads TGTGCCAGCAGTGTTGACAGCCTCACTGAAGCTTTCTTT.

The gene calls are TRBV7-8 and TRBJ2-2; 8 nucleotides line up with TRBD2. CDR3 size: 15 residues. V lost 3 bases, J lost 5 bases, and 5 bases stayed unmatched. Germline CDR1 reads SGHVS; CDR2 reads FQNEAQ. CDR3: CASSFSGSPTGELFF. The CDR3, as DNA: TGTGCCAGCAGCTTCAGCGGGAGTCCAACCGGGGAGCTGTTTTTT.

The chain employs TRBV7-7 and TRBJ2-5, with TRBD1 matching over 10 bases. The length of the CDR3 is 14 residues. The V and J ends lost 5 bases and 6 bases, in that order; junction bases with no gene match: 6. Germline CDR1 is SSHAT and CDR2 is FNYEAQ (reference sequence). This CDR3 is CASSQTGGGQTQYF. The CDR3 nucleotides read TGTGCCAGCAGCCAGACAGGGGGCGGCCAGACCCAGTACTTC.

V usage is TRBV2 and J usage is TRBJ2-7; possible D gene TRBD2, 5 bases. CDR1 and CDR2 (germline): SNHLY, FYNNEI. Trimming took 4 bases from V and 3 from J, leaving 10 bases between them. The CDR3 is 13 residues long. CDR3 amino acids: CASSGGQFYEQYV. Written as DNA, the CDR3 is TGTGCCAGCAGTGGAGGGCAGTTCTACGAGCAGTACGTC.

V gene TRBV2 combines with J gene TRBJ2-5, with 8 nucleotides matching TRBD1. In germline, CDR1 is SNHLY, CDR2 FYNNEI. The CDR3 runs 12 residues. The ends lost 6 bases at V and 4 bases at J; junction bases unmatched: 1. CDR3 nucleotide sequence: TGTGCCAGCAGCGGGACAGGAGAGACCCAGTACTTC. Residues: CASSGTGETQYF.

This clone was seen only once. V usage is TRBV7-2 and J usage is TRBJ1-5; 9 positions agree with TRBD1. The junction had 4 bases not matched to a gene; V was cut back by 1 base and J by 9 bases. This CDR3 is built from 14 residues. Germline CDR1 and CDR2: SGHTA and FQGNSA. The CDR3 DNA follows: TGTGCCAGCAGCTTAGAACAGGGGGCAGGGCCCCAGCATTTT. Protein product: CASSLEQGAGPQHF.

The DNA for the CDR3 is TGTGCCAGCAGCCTCCGCCGGGAGGAGCCCCAGCATTTT. It yields the protein CASSLRREEPQHF. The V and J genes are TRBV7-8 and TRBJ1-5; D call uncertain. V was clipped by 5 bases and J by 8 bases, with 13 bases between them. The CDR3 totals 13 residues. Germline values: CDR1 SGHVS, CDR2 FQNEAQ.

The V gene is TRBV4-3, the J gene TRBJ2-1, with 10 bases fitting TRBD1. The CDR3 is made up of 17 amino acids. Germline V CDR1 and CDR2: LGHNA, YSLEER. With V trimmed by 6 bases and J by 7 bases, 15 bases remained unmatched. The CDR3 loop is CASSPGTGARVWNEQFF. As DNA, the CDR3 is TGCGCCAGCAGTCCCGGGACAGGGGCAAGGGTGTGGAATGAGCAGTTCTTC.

This chain's CDR3 is CSVIGTGGVYGNTEAFF. Here the CDR3 DNA reads TGCAGCGTGATAGGGACAGGGGGAGTATATGGGAACACTGAAGCTTTCTTT. The chain has TRBV29-1 and TRBJ1-1; 11 positions agree with TRBD1. Germline V CDR1 and CDR2: SQVTM, ANQGSEA. The CDR3 has 17 amino acids. J was trimmed by 1 base and V by 6 bases; bases with no gene match: 13.

This clone was detected only a few times. The genes are TRBV6-2 or TRBV6-3 and TRBJ2-7; tentative D call: TRBD2 (6 bases). Trimming removed 4 bases from V and 5 bases from J, with 24 bases in between. The CDR3 totals 17 residues. CDR1 and CDR2 from the germline V gene are MNHEY and SVGEGT. For the CDR3, the DNA is TGTGCCAGCAGTTGGAGGGACGAGGGAGGCCTCGTCCACGAGCAGTACTTC. It codes for CASSWRDEGGLVHEQYF.

V gene TRBV3-1 (or the pseudogene TRBV3-2) combines with J gene TRBJ2-7; the match to TRBD1 covers 10 bases. The CDR3 is made up of 15 amino acids. The germline V gene has CDR1 LGHDT and CDR2 YNNKEL (reference sequence). The V and J ends lost 3 bases and 2 bases, in that order; junction bases with no gene match: 4. CDR3 sequence (DNA): TGTGCCAGCAGCCAGGGACAGGGGAAAGCCTACGAGCAGTACGTC. Amino acid sequence: CASSQGQGKAYEQYV.

The J gene is TRBJ1-1, the V gene TRBV7-9; D is uncertain. The CDR3 runs 15 residues. Per the germline V gene, CDR1 is SEHNR and CDR2 is FQNEAQ (reference sequence). V lost 1 base and J 1 base, leaving 10 bases between the germline ends. The chain's CDR3 is CASSLVGEANTEAFF. The DNA of the CDR3 is TGTGCCAGCAGCTTAGTTGGGGAGGCGAACACTGAAGCTTTCTTT.

CDR3 DNA sequence: TGTGCCAGCTCACCGTCAGGGGCCTACTATGGCTACACCTTC. Its translation is CASSPSGAYYGYTF. This chain uses TRBV18 with TRBJ1-2; TRBD1 is a possible D gene (6 bases). V lost 3 bases and J lost 3, with 11 bases in between. Germline V gene lookup returns CDR1 KGHSH and CDR2 LQKENI. The CDR3 is 14 amino acids.

The chain links TRBV29-1 to TRBJ2-7, with D possibly TRBD1 on 6 matching bases. Germline values: CDR1 SQVTM, CDR2 ANQGSEA. Trimming took 6 bases from V and 3 from J, leaving 15 bases between them. The CDR3 contains 13 residues. The CDR3 is CSVRDTGIYEQYF. As DNA, the CDR3 is TGCAGCGTACGGGACACCGGCATCTACGAGCAGTACTTC.

V is TRBV5-6 and J is TRBJ1-4, with a tentative D call TRBD1 (6 bases). Germline CDR1 SGHDT, CDR2 YYEEEE. The CDR3 sequence is 15 residues long. V lost 4 bases and J lost 2, with 12 bases in between. The CDR3 DNA reads as TGTGCCAGCAGCAGTACAGGGTGGACTAATGAAAAACTGTTTTTT. As protein: CASSSTGWTNEKLFF.

This chain links TRBV4-2 with TRBJ1-3, with TRBD1 matching over 7 bases. The germline gives CDR1 LGHNA, CDR2 YNFKEQ. CDR3 size: 15 residues. J gave up 8 bases and V 5 bases, and 12 bases lay outside the gene matches. CDR3 bases: TGTGCCAGCAGCACGAGGGGGGACAGATACGACACCATATATTTT. This gives the protein CASSTRGDRYDTIYF.

This clone turned up a few times. This chain connects TRBV5-1 to TRBJ2-7; TRBD1 might be the D (6 bases). The CDR3 runs to 14 residues. Germline assignment: CDR1 SGHRS and CDR2 YFSETQ. The V end lost 0 bases, the J end lost 5 bases, and 12 bases lay between the germline ends. CDR3 residues: CASSLVPGAHEQYF. The CDR3 bases are TGCGCCAGCAGCTTGGTCCCAGGGGCCCACGAGCAGTACTTC.

This clone was observed a few times. This chain joins TRBV6-5 and TRBJ1-6; TRBD1 agrees at 9 bases. This CDR3 spans 15 amino acids. Germline loops: CDR1 MNHEY, CDR2 SVGAGI. J lost 14 bases, V lost 5 bases, and 13 bases had no gene match. The CDR3 reads CASSTGTGTFEALHF. The CDR3 bases are TGTGCCAGCAGTACCGGGACAGGGACTTTTGAGGCCCTCCACTTT.

This clone was detected once. This chain links TRBV6-6 with TRBJ1-1; 10 positions match TRBD1. The CDR3 runs to 15 residues. V lost 7 bases to trimming and J lost 2 bases; unmatched junction nucleotides: 7. The germline V gene has CDR1 MNHNY and CDR2 SVGAGI (reference sequence). CDR3 loop: CASKRQGAVNTEAFF. The CDR3 DNA follows: TGTGCCAGCAAACGACAGGGGGCAGTTAACACTGAAGCTTTCTTT.

The chain links TRBV6-5 to TRBJ2-1, with 14 bases matching TRBD2. J was trimmed by 6 bases and V by 6 bases; bases with no gene match: 4. The CDR3 spans 15 residues. CDR1 MNHEY and CDR2 SVGAGI come from the germline V gene. The CDR3 loop is CASSTGTSGSNEQFF. CDR3 coding DNA: TGTGCCAGCAGCACCGGGACTAGCGGGAGCAATGAGCAGTTCTTC.

V usage is TRBV4-1 and J usage is TRBJ2-7; D is undetermined. Germline assignment: CDR1 MGHRA and CDR2 YSYEKL. This CDR3 has 14 residues. V dropped 1 base and J dropped 6 bases, with 13 bases sitting between them. The CDR3 nucleotides read TGCGCCAGCAGCCAAGGTCGTGATCTCGGCGAGCAGTACTTC. Protein product: CASSQGRDLGEQYF.

The V and J genes are TRBV5-1 and TRBJ1-3; the D is unclear. Germline assignment: CDR1 SGHRS and CDR2 YFSETQ. The V gene lost 4 bases and the J gene lost 0 bases, with 14 bases spanning the gap. The CDR3 has 16 amino acids. The CDR3 bases are TGCGCCAGCAGCGCGTACAGTGTCCGCTCTGGAAACACCATATATTTT. Residues: CASSAYSVRSGNTIYF.

In this sample, this clone turned up a few times. J is TRBJ2-2 and V is TRBV28, with unresolved D. The V and J ends lost 4 bases and 8 bases respectively, with 20 bases between them. Germline V gene lookup returns CDR1 MDHEN and CDR2 SYDVKM. The CDR3 covers 16 residues. The CDR3 loop is CASSSPPRSSSGELFF. In DNA form, the CDR3 reads TGTGCCAGCAGTTCTCCTCCAAGGAGCAGTAGTGGGGAGCTGTTTTTT.